This entry describes one T cell receptor (beta chain). This sample was taken from a study of blood T cell repertoires in COVID-19. Study details: Donors in the United States, Italy and Spain gave samples during acute or convalescent COVID-19.

V was pared by 2 bases and J by 5 bases, with 3 bases of the junction left unmatched. This CDR3 region has 15 residues. Per the germline V gene, CDR1 is SGHTA and CDR2 is FQGTGA. Per the authors' pipeline: Amplification of reference gene primers was used by the study to estimate nucleated cell counts. Profiling relied on immunoSEQ multiplex PCR, and the TCRdb table lists in-frame clones only, not all of them. V and J calls and clone size are copied from that table; D and trimming were computed from the DNA. The sample includes around 50,000 clones, roughly nine tenths of them seen just once. V gene TRBV7-3 combines with J gene TRBJ2-3, with 11 bases fitting TRBD1. The receptor was derived from a man between 65 and 79 years old with active COVID-19. The source material was peripheral blood. The CDR3 coding sequence is TGTGCCAGCAGCTTAGGGGACAGGGGGATAGATACGCAGTATTTT. Amino acid sequence: CASSLGDRGIDTQYF.